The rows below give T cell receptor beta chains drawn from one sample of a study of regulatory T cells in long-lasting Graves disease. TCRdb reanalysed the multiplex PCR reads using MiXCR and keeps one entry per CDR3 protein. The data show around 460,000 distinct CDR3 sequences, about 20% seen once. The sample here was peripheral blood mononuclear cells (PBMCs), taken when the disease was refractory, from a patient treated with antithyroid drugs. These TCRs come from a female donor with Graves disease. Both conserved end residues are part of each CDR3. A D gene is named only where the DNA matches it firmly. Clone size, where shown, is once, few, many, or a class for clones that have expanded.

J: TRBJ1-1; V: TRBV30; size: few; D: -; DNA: TGTGCCTGGAGTGTACAGGGTACCACTGAAGCTTTCTTT; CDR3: CAWSVQGTTEAFF
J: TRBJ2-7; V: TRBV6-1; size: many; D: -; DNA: TGTGCCAGCAAGAGCAACGGGGGTACGTGGGTCTACGAGCAGTACTTC; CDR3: CASKSNGGTWVYEQYF
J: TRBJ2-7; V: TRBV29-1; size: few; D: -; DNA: TGCAGCGTTGAAGGTGGTTACGCCGCGGGGGAGCAGTACTTC; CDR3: CSVEGGYAAGEQYF
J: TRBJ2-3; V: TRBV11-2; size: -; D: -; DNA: TGTGCCAGCAGCTTAGATTTGGCATCCGATACGCAGTATTTT; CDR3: CASSLDLASDTQYF
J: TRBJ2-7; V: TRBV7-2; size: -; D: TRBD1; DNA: TGTGCCAGCAGCCCACAGGGGGGAAAAGGTTACGAGCAGTACTTC; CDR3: CASSPQGGKGYEQYF
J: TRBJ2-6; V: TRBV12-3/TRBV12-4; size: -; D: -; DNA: TGTGCCAGCACCGGACGGAGGGCTGGGGCCAACGTCCTGACTTTC; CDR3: CASTGRRAGANVLTF
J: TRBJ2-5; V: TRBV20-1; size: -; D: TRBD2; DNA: TGCAGTGCTACCCAATCATTGGCTAGCGGGGGAGAGACCCAGTACTTC; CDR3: CSATQSLASGGETQYF
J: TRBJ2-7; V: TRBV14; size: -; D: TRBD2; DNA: TGTGCCAGCAGCCAAGTTTCCTTTGTGAGCGGGAGCTACGAGCAGTACTTC; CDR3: CASSQVSFVSGSYEQYF
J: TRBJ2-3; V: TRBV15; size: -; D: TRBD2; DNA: TGTGCCACCATTCCCAGCCCTGGGGAGGGAGGCCGCACAGATACGCAGTATTTT; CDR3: CATIPSPGEGGRTDTQYF
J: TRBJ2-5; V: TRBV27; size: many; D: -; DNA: TGTGCCACCCGGACAGCCAGCCAGGAGACCCAGTACTTC; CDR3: CATRTASQETQYF
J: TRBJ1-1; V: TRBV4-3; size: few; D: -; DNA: TGCGCCAGCAGCCAAGACCCCCGGGGAGGTACTGAAGCTTTCTTT; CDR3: CASSQDPRGGTEAFF
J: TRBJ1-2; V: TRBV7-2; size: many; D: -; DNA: TGTGCCAGCAGCTTAGTGGTGCAACCCTATGGCTACACCTTC; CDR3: CASSLVVQPYGYTF
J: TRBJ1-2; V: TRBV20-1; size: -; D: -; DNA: TGCAGTGCTAGACTGGGTCAGCTTCATCGCGGCTACACCTTC; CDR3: CSARLGQLHRGYTF
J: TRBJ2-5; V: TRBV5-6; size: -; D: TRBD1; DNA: TGTGCCAGCAGCGCTCGCGGACAGGGGGAAGAGACCCAGTACTTC; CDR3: CASSARGQGEETQYF
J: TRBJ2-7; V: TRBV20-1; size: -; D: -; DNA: TGCAGTGCTAGCTCAGTAAATACGGGTTACGAGCAGTACTTC; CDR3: CSASSVNTGYEQYF
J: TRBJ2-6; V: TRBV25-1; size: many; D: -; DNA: TGTGCCAGCAGTGAGGTTACAGCCTCTGGGGCCAACGTCCTGACTTTC; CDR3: CASSEVTASGANVLTF
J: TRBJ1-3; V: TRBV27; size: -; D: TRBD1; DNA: TGTGCCAGCAGTTTACCCGGACAGGGGGAGAATCAGGCTGGAAACACCATATATTTT; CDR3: CASSLPGQGENQAGNTIYF
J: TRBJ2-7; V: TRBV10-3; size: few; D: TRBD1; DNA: TGTGCCACTGGGACAGCCAACAACTACGAGCAGTACTTC; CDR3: CATGTANNYEQYF
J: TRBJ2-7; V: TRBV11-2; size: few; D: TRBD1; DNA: TGTGCCAGCAGCTTAGGGACAGGCACTTGGGCCTACGAGCAGTACTTC; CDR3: CASSLGTGTWAYEQYF
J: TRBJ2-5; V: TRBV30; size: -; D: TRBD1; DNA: TGTGCCTGGAGTACGTGGGACAGGGGGCAAGAGACCCAGTACTTC; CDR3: CAWSTWDRGQETQYF
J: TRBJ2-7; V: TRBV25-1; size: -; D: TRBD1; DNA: TGTGCCAGCAGTGTACAGGGGTTTCGGTACGAGCAGTACTTC; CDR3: CASSVQGFRYEQYF
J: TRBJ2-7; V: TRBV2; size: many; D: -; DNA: TGTGCCAGCAGTGAGGACACCCTAGCGTCACGCGAGCAGTACTTC; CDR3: CASSEDTLASREQYF
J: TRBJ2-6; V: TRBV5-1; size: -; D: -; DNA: TGCGCCAGCACCGTAACCTCGGGGGCCAACGTCCTGACTTTC; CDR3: CASTVTSGANVLTF
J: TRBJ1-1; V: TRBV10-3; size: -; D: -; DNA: TGTGCCATCAGTGATGGGGGGGCAGGGACTGAAGCTTTCTTT; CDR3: CAISDGGAGTEAFF
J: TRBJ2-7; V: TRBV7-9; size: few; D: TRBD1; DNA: TGTGCCAGCGGGGAGAGGACAGGGAACTCCTACGAGCAGTACTTC; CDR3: CASGERTGNSYEQYF
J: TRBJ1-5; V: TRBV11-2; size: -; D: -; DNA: TGTGCCAGCATGCCCCGGAGACCCCAGCATTTT; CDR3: CASMPRRPQHF
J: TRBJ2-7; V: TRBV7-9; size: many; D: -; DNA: TGTGCCAGCAGCTTAGTTGGGCAGACGGGAGAGCAGTACTTC; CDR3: CASSLVGQTGEQYF
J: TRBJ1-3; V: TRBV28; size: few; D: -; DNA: TGTGCCAGCAGTTTCGTGGGCAGGGAAACTGGAAACACCATATATTTT; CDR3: CASSFVGRETGNTIYF
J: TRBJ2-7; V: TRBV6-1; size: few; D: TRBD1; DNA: TGTGCCAGCAGCTCTCGGACAGGGGGCAGGTACGAGCAGTACTTC; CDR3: CASSSRTGGRYEQYF